One TCR beta chain is described in this entry. Its target is not known. The data belong to a study of CD8+CD57+ T cells in acquired aplastic anemia. Study background: Quantities of DNA derived from sorted CD4+ and CD8+ cells averaged around 3.2 ug.

The sequenced patients had an expansion of CD8+CD57+ cells seen by flow cytometry. The patients, all of them, had severe acquired aplastic anemia. Each patient gave a blood sample that was collected before any therapy had been received. Genomic DNA provided the template from which TCR beta VDJ and CDR3 profiles were obtained. TCRdb reprocessed the reads with MiXCR, giving one entry per CDR3 protein. The repertoire has about 260,000 distinct CDR3 sequences, 82% of them found once; the top ten carry about 41%. Whole-study results and caveats: Approximately 29 was the count of CD8+ CDR3 sequences that patients shared with controls.

The receptor's source is a human donor with aplastic anemia. The specimen was sorted CD4+, CD8+, or CD8+CD57+ T cells (not recorded which) from PBMCs.

The CDR3 nucleotides are TGTGCCAGCAGCTACCCGTCCACTGAAGCATTCTTTGGATACGAGCAGTACGTC. Protein product: CASSYPSTEAFFGYEQYV. The V call is TRBV7-2, the J call TRBJ2-7; no clear D gene. V was trimmed by 4 bases and J by 4 bases, leaving 26 bases between them. CDR1 is SGHTA, CDR2 FQGNSA, per germline. This CDR3 has 18 amino acids.